These T cell receptor beta chains were read from a single sample in a study of control samples from healthy donors and cancer patients. Clones were sequenced by immunoSEQ multiplex PCR, and TCRdb holds only the in-frame ones, with some missing. The data contain approximately 97,000 clones, roughly 80% of them singletons. The specimen was blood. The receptors were gathered from a man aged 25 to 40 in good health. The CDR3 runs from the conserved cysteine through the conserved F or W. Each record gives: V gene, clone size, D gene, J gene, CDR3 protein, CDR3 DNA. A D gene is named only where the DNA matches it firmly. For some rows the clone size is stated as once, few or many, or as a class when expanded; others skip it.

TRBV28	once	TRBD1	TRBJ2-3	CASSSPYTMDRASTDTQYF	TGTGCCAGCAGTTCCCCATATACGATGGACAGGGCGAGCACAGATACGCAGTATTTT
TRBV6-4	NA	TRBD1	TRBJ1-1	CASRRQGGTEAFF	TGTGCCAGCAGGAGACAGGGAGGCACTGAAGCTTTCTTT
TRBV6-4	NA	TRBD2	TRBJ2-3	CASSLAGGADTQYF	TGTGCCAGCAGCCTAGCGGGGGGGGCAGATACGCAGTATTTT
TRBV2	NA	NA	TRBJ2-3	CAGIQTATDTDTQYF	TGTGCCGGCATACAGACTGCAACTGACACAGATACGCAGTATTTT
TRBV18	NA	TRBD1	TRBJ2-4	CASSPVGQGRAKNIQYF	TGTGCCAGCTCACCCGTCGGACAGGGAAGAGCCAAAAACATTCAGTACTTC
TRBV19	NA	TRBD1	TRBJ2-5	CASSEGQVGAQYF	TGTGCCAGTAGCGAGGGACAGGTAGGGGCCCAGTACTTC
TRBV28	once	NA	TRBJ1-2	CASRSPGADGYTF	TGTGCCAGCAGAAGCCCAGGGGCGGATGGCTACACCTTC
TRBV20-1	NA	TRBD2	TRBJ2-1	CSASTYGGSSGDEQFF	TGCAGTGCTAGTACCTACGGGGGGTCCTCGGGGGATGAGCAGTTCTTC
TRBV19	NA	NA	TRBJ1-1	CASSTTKNTEAFF	TGTGCCAGTAGTACAACGAAGAACACTGAAGCTTTCTTT
TRBV7-3	NA	TRBD2	TRBJ2-3	CASSPGLESDTQYF	TGTGCCAGCAGCCCGGGACTAGAATCGGATACGCAGTATTTT
TRBV7-9	NA	NA	TRBJ1-3	CASSPDVINTIYF	TGTGCCAGCAGCCCTGACGTGATAAACACCATATATTTT
TRBV15	NA	NA	TRBJ2-1	CATSRGDSSSYNEQFF	TGTGCCACCAGCAGAGGGGACTCAAGCTCCTACAATGAGCAGTTCTTC
TRBV3-1/TRBV3-2	NA	NA	TRBJ2-1	CASSHYSWYNEQFF	TGTGCCAGCAGCCATTATTCGTGGTACAATGAGCAGTTCTTC
TRBV6-5	many	TRBD1	TRBJ2-7	CASSRKGQEYEQYF	TGTGCCAGCAGTCGCAAGGGACAGGAGTACGAGCAGTACTTC
TRBV6-6	NA	NA	TRBJ1-6	CASSYPGHSNSPLHF	TGTGCCAGCAGTTACCCGGGACACTCTAATTCACCCCTCCACTTT
TRBV14	few	TRBD1	TRBJ2-7	CASSQDGRFGTTGKNYEQYF	TGTGCCAGCAGCCAAGATGGTCGCTTCGGTACGACAGGGAAAAACTACGAGCAGTACTTC
TRBV19	once	TRBD1	TRBJ2-4	CASRVGQGNIQYF	TGTGCCAGTAGGGTAGGACAGGGAAACATTCAGTACTTC
TRBV30	NA	TRBD2	TRBJ2-2	CAWRGTSAPYRGTGELFF	TGTGCCTGGAGGGGGACTAGCGCGCCTTACCGTGGCACCGGGGAGCTGTTTTTT
TRBV2	NA	NA	TRBJ2-1	CASSGPGDTYNEQFF	TGTGCCAGCAGCGGTCCGGGAGACACCTACAATGAGCAGTTCTTC
TRBV11-2	NA	TRBD2	TRBJ2-4	CASSVPGLAGGLGIQYF	TGTGCCAGCAGCGTCCCCGGACTAGCGGGGGGGTTGGGCATTCAGTACTTC
TRBV10-3	few	NA	TRBJ1-2	CAISESAGAGGYGYTF	TGTGCCATCAGTGAGTCGGCGGGGGCCGGGGGGTATGGCTACACCTTC
TRBV2	NA	NA	TRBJ1-5	CATSDGYSNQPQHF	TGTGCCACATCGGACGGTTATAGCAATCAGCCCCAGCATTTT
TRBV4-1	NA	NA	TRBJ1-2	CASSQDQGSPYGYTF	TGCGCCAGCAGCCAAGATCAGGGCAGCCCCTATGGCTACACCTTC
TRBV5-6	NA	TRBD1	TRBJ2-3	CASSLEGTATDTQYF	TGTGCCAGCAGCTTGGAAGGGACAGCCACAGATACGCAGTATTTT
TRBV5-1	NA	NA	TRBJ2-7	CASSLAGVYEQYF	TGCGCCAGCAGCTTGGCCGGGGTCTACGAGCAGTACTTC
TRBV5-6	NA	NA	TRBJ1-1	CASSLRMNTEAFF	TGTGCCAGCAGCTTAAGGATGAACACTGAAGCTTTCTTT
TRBV28	once	NA	TRBJ2-7	CASSFRGSAPYEQYF	TGTGCCAGCAGTTTCAGAGGTTCAGCCCCCTACGAGCAGTACTTC
TRBV3-1/TRBV3-2	NA	NA	TRBJ2-5	CASSQDLEETQYF	TGTGCCAGCAGCCAAGATCTAGAAGAGACCCAGTACTTC
TRBV10-3	once	NA	TRBJ1-3	CAISEVERSSGNTIYF	TGTGCCATCAGTGAAGTGGAGAGGAGCTCTGGAAACACCATATATTTT
TRBV19	NA	NA	TRBJ2-3	CASAGSTDTQYF	TGTGCCAGTGCGGGGAGCACAGATACGCAGTATTTT
TRBV14	NA	TRBD1	TRBJ1-2	CASSQGYGTGHYGYTF	TGTGCCAGCAGCCAAGGCTACGGGACAGGGCACTATGGCTACACCTTC
TRBV4-2	once	TRBD1	TRBJ2-3	CASSRRIGGEADTQYF	TGTGCCAGCAGCCGGAGGATAGGGGGCGAGGCAGATACGCAGTATTTT
TRBV7-2	NA	TRBD2	TRBJ2-7	CASSPPAGLAGQEQYF	TGTGCCAGCAGCCCCCCAGCGGGACTAGCGGGGCAGGAGCAGTACTTC
TRBV7-8	NA	TRBD2	TRBJ2-7	CASIKTLAGGSGGSYEQYF	TGTGCCAGCATCAAGACCCTCGCGGGGGGCAGCGGGGGGTCCTACGAGCAGTACTTC
TRBV28	NA	TRBD2	TRBJ2-7	CASHEGRGGYEQYF	TGTGCCAGTCATGAGGGGCGCGGGGGTTACGAGCAGTACTTC
TRBV20-1	NA	NA	TRBJ1-2	CSASIRPFQSEGYTF	TGCAGTGCTAGTATAAGACCCTTTCAATCGGAAGGCTACACCTTC
TRBV5-5	NA	NA	TRBJ2-5	CASSLAVSQETQYF	TGTGCCAGCAGCTTGGCGGTTTCTCAAGAGACCCAGTACTTC
TRBV7-3	NA	TRBD1	TRBJ2-3	CASSLAQGGTDTQYF	TGTGCCAGCAGCTTAGCGCAGGGGGGCACAGATACGCAGTATTTT
TRBV9	NA	TRBD1	TRBJ1-4	CASSVGTGVEKLFF	TGTGCCAGCAGCGTCGGGACAGGGGTTGAAAAACTGTTTTTT
TRBV30	NA	NA	TRBJ1-2	CAWSVRQGRDGYTF	TGTGCCTGGAGTGTAAGGCAGGGAAGGGATGGCTACACCTTC
TRBV3-1/TRBV3-2	NA	NA	TRBJ1-6	CASSWDNNSPLHF	TGTGCCAGCAGCTGGGACAATAATTCACCCCTCCACTTT
TRBV11-2	NA	TRBD2	TRBJ2-7	CASSLEGTNYEQYF	TGTGCCAGCAGCTTAGAGGGGACTAACTACGAGCAGTACTTC
TRBV14	NA	NA	TRBJ2-1	CASSQEWMDEQFF	TGTGCCAGCAGCCAAGAGTGGATGGATGAGCAGTTCTTC
TRBV11-1	NA	NA	TRBJ1-4	CASSLNGVNEKLFF	TGTGCCAGCAGCTTGAACGGAGTTAATGAAAAACTGTTTTTT
TRBV6-5	NA	NA	TRBJ1-2	CASSPGSNYGYTF	TGTGCCAGCAGCCCCGGATCTAACTATGGCTACACCTTC
TRBV5-8	NA	NA	TRBJ2-5	CASSLYRQETQYF	TGTGCCAGCAGCTTGTACAGGCAAGAGACCCAGTACTTC
TRBV5-1	NA	TRBD1	TRBJ2-7	CASSLAGTGVDEQYF	TGCGCCAGCAGCTTGGCCGGGACAGGGGTCGACGAGCAGTACTTC
TRBV5-1	NA	NA	TRBJ2-7	CASSSAGMSLEQYF	TGCGCCAGCAGCTCAGCAGGCATGTCTCTCGAGCAGTACTTC
TRBV7-9	NA	NA	TRBJ1-4	CASSSLNEKLFF	TGTGCCAGCAGCTCACTAAATGAAAAACTGTTTTTT
TRBV27	once	NA	TRBJ1-6	CASSVLSGKGSYNSPLHF	TGTGCCAGCAGTGTGTTATCAGGGAAAGGCTCCTATAATTCACCCCTCCACTTT
TRBV11-2	NA	TRBD1	TRBJ1-2	CASSFYPGTGGFNYGYTF	TGTGCCAGCAGCTTCTATCCCGGGACAGGGGGCTTCAACTATGGCTACACCTTC
TRBV2	NA	NA	TRBJ2-1	CASLADEQFF	TGTGCCAGCTTGGCCGATGAGCAGTTCTTC
TRBV2	NA	TRBD2	TRBJ2-4	CASSYFLTSGGAFDKNIQYF	TGTGCCAGCAGCTACTTCCTGACTAGCGGGGGGGCCTTTGACAAAAACATTCAGTACTTC
TRBV30	NA	NA	TRBJ2-3	CARGRVGSTDTQYF	TGTGCTCGCGGCCGGGTCGGGAGCACAGATACGCAGTATTTT